This T cell receptor (beta chain) was sequenced in a study of T cell responses to AZD1222 COVID-19 vaccine. Study-wide results and caveats: Spike-specific TCR breadth and depth went up after people got two AZD1222 doses. Seropositivity was recorded at baseline in only 5 or 6 AZD1222 recipients. The sample set comprised mostly white British donors with more females, and clonal diversity was possibly underestimated.

A remark on this clone: Its antigen is not known.

The CDR3 loop spans 14 amino acids. V dropped 6 bases and J dropped 4; count of bases not matched to a gene: 7. Germline CDR1 and CDR2: ENHRY and SYGVKD. The protocol was immunoSEQ multiplex PCR, while the TCRdb copy is restricted to in-frame clones and leaves out a portion. The repertoire holds some 150,000 clones, with roughly 92% as singletons. The sequence was obtained from an adult in good health. Sequencing used peripheral blood, obtained on day 0 of AZD1222 vaccination. The rearrangement uses TRBV10-3 and TRBJ1-1; 8 nucleotides match TRBD1. The CDR3 sequence: CAIRKDRAGTEAFF. DNA for the CDR3: TGTGCCATCAGGAAGGACAGGGCGGGCACTGAAGCTTTCTTT.